This T cell receptor beta chain originates from a study of OX40 agonist ivuxolimab in advanced cancers. Here immunoSEQ multiplex PCR was the method, and the copy in TCRdb shows in-frame clones only, minus some. The sample holds about 20,000 clones, approximately 87% seen once. Germline CDR1 and CDR2: SGHRS and YFSETQ. After removal of 4 bases from V and 5 bases from J, the junction contained 14 bases not matched to a gene. The CDR3 covers 16 residues. Source: CD4+ or CD8+ T cells sorted from blood, taken in a trial of the OX40 agonist ivuxolimab. This receptor was taken from an adult with an advanced solid tumor such as melanoma, head and neck, liver or kidney cancer. J is TRBJ2-5 and V is TRBV5-1; 7 bases align to TRBD2. The CDR3: CASSTDPSSGLETQYF. In DNA, the CDR3 is TGCGCCAGCAGCACCGACCCCAGTAGCGGGCTTGAGACCCAGTACTTC.